The source of this T cell receptor (beta chain) is a study of blood T cell repertoires in COVID-19. Across the whole study: The analysed material was cDNA or gDNA that came from T cells, B-cell-depleted T cells, or PBMCs.

Participants were aged roughly 18 to 89 years from roughly 25 US areas. Participant reports of clinical history set cohort assignment. Two consecutive negative NP/OP PCR tests, clearance, or resolved symptoms defined Cohort 3 recovery. CDR3 length equals 14 residues. Trimming took off 5 bases at V and 2 bases at J, with 13 bases between the two ends. Per the germline V gene, CDR1 is LNHDA and CDR2 is SQIVND (reference sequence). Sequenced by immunoSEQ multiplex PCR; TCRdb stores in-frame clones only, minus some. The sample yields more than 250,000 clones, about nine tenths seen once. The clonotype was recovered from a woman in her late teens or twenties who had recovered from COVID-19. Material: PBMCs or T cells enriched from blood (not recorded which). The chain couples TRBV19 to TRBJ2-7; D is perhaps TRBD2 (6 bases). Here the CDR3 DNA reads TGTGCCAGTAGTGAAGGGACTGCGACCTACGAGCAGTACTTC. It translates to CASSEGTATYEQYF.